The 32 T cell receptor beta chains presented below share a single source sample, sequenced in a study of cytomegalovirus exposure and HLA in healthy donors. The PCR ran on 60 Vbeta and 13 Jbeta primers. Clones were sequenced by immunoSEQ multiplex PCR, and TCRdb holds only the in-frame ones, with some missing. This repertoire shows about 200,000 clones, roughly four fifths found once; its top ten account for around 2.7%. The sequencing sample was made of PBMCs. The source is a woman in her forties in good health and CMV-seronegative.

The J gene is TRBJ1-1, the V gene TRBV11-2; 8 nucleotides agree with TRBD1. V was pared by 1 base and J by 5 bases, with 9 bases of the junction left unmatched. CDR3 length equals 16 residues. Looked up from germline, CDR1 is SGHAT and CDR2 is FQNNGV. The CDR3 sequence: CASSLVGARGRTEAFF. The DNA of the CDR3 is TGTGCCAGCAGCTTAGTTGGGGCCAGGGGGCGAACTGAAGCTTTCTTT.

This clone was picked up one time. The chain combines TRBV2 with TRBJ1-4; no firm D call. The CDR3 covers 12 residues. Germline V gene lookup returns CDR1 SNHLY and CDR2 FYNNEI. V lost 6 bases, J lost 6 bases, and 8 bases lay in between. As DNA, the CDR3 is TGTGCCAGCAGCTACACAGATGAAAAACTGTTTTTT. It translates to CASSYTDEKLFF.

Of note for this clone: Other DNA sequences in this sample translate to the same CDR3. This CDR3 is CASSLGQNYGYTF. CDR3 DNA sequence: TGCGCCAGCAGCTTGGGACAAAACTATGGCTACACCTTC. This chain links TRBV5-1 with TRBJ1-2; D not certain. The CDR3 totals 13 residues. The ends were cut back, 0 bases at V and 2 bases at J, with 5 bases in the middle. Germline V lookup: CDR1 SGHRS, CDR2 YFSETQ.

The CDR3, as DNA: TGTGCCAGCAGTTTCGCCCGACAGGCTGGGGCCAACGTCCTGACTTTC. Translated, it gives CASSFARQAGANVLTF. J is TRBJ2-6 and V is TRBV28; perhaps TRBD1 as D (6 bases). Germline CDR1 is MDHEN and CDR2 is SYDVKM. The length of the CDR3 is 16 residues. V lost 3 bases and J lost 2, with 11 bases in between.

The chain joins TRBV4-1 to TRBJ2-3, with 11 bases aligning to TRBD2. The CDR3 sequence is 17 residues long. The ends lost 0 bases at V and 5 bases at J; junction bases unmatched: 7. Germline V gives CDR1 MGHRA, CDR2 YSYEKL. The CDR3 DNA reads TGCGCCAGCAGCCAAGATTTACTAGCGGGAGACGTAGATACGCAGTATTTT. This sequence encodes CASSQDLLAGDVDTQYF.

This chain uses TRBV19 with TRBJ1-5, with D maybe TRBD1 (6 bases). Trimming took off 8 bases at V and 6 bases at J, with 23 bases between the two ends. Germline assignment: CDR1 LNHDA and CDR2 SQIVND (reference sequence). This CDR3 contains 16 residues. This CDR3 is CASGLLTNRDVQPQHF. CDR3 nucleotide sequence: TGTGCCAGTGGCTTACTGACAAACAGGGACGTTCAGCCCCAGCATTTT. Full variable domain (outside the CDR3, taken from reference TRBV19 and TRBJ1-5): DGGITQSPKYLFRKEGQNVTLSCEQNLNHDAMYWYRQDPGQGLRLIYYSQIVNDFQKGDIAEGYSVSREKKESFPLTVTSAQKNPTAFYLCASGLLTNRDVQPQHFGDGTRLSIL.

The V call is TRBV5-5, the J call TRBJ1-1; D remains ambiguous. CDR3 size: 13 residues. With 0 bases removed from V and 6 bases from J, the gap between germline ends came to 9 bases. Germline V gene sequence: CDR1 SGHKS, CDR2 YYEKEE (reference sequence). As DNA, the CDR3 is TGTGCCAGCAGCTTGGGGGCGTTGGCTGAAGCTTTCTTT. As protein: CASSLGALAEAFF.

Of note for this clone: Other DNA sequences in the sample encode the same CDR3. The chain has TRBV6-8 and TRBJ2-7, with 10 bases matching TRBD2. V lost 10 bases, J lost 5 bases, and 23 bases stayed unmatched. Looked up from germline, CDR1 is MNHGY and CDR2 is SAAAGT. CDR3 size: 18 residues. The CDR3 spells CATSPSGRAFMGSNEQYF. The CDR3 DNA sequence: TGTGCCACCTCCCCGAGCGGGAGGGCCTTCATGGGGTCGAACGAGCAGTACTTC.

This sequence joins TRBV19 and TRBJ2-7; D is unclear. This CDR3 spans 13 amino acids. V lost 1 base and J lost 1, with 5 bases in between. Per germline, CDR1 LNHDA and CDR2 SQIVND (reference sequence). The CDR3 sequence is CASSIVYSYEQYF. The DNA for the CDR3 is TGTGCCAGTAGTATAGTCTATTCCTACGAGCAGTACTTC.

For this clone: This specimen includes other DNA sequences encoding the same CDR3. V gene TRBV2 combines with J gene TRBJ2-1; unclear D gene. V was pared by 8 bases and J by 7 bases, with 15 bases between. Germline assignment: CDR1 SNHLY and CDR2 FYNNEI. CDR3 size: 13 residues. For the CDR3, the DNA is TGTGCCAGCCAAGTCGAGGATTATAATGAGCAGTTCTTC. As protein: CASQVEDYNEQFF. Together with reference TRBV2 and TRBJ2-1, the CDR3 gives the full variable domain: EPEVTQTPSHQVTQMGQEVILRCVPISNHLYFYWYRQILGQKVEFLVSFYNNEISEKSEIFDDQFSVERPDGSNFTLKIRSTKLEDSAMYFCASQVEDYNEQFFGPGTRLTVL.

The rearrangement joins TRBV9 to TRBJ2-1, with 7 nucleotides matching TRBD2. The ends lost 0 bases at V and 6 bases at J; junction bases unmatched: 9. Germline V gene lookup returns CDR1 SGDLS and CDR2 YYNGEE. The CDR3 extends over 16 amino acids. In DNA, the CDR3 is TGTGCCAGCAGCGTAGGGATGGCGGGAGCACCCAATGAGCAGTTCTTC. It codes for CASSVGMAGAPNEQFF.

In its sample, this clone was seen a few times. The J gene is TRBJ2-2, the V gene TRBV29-1, with D possibly TRBD1 on 5 matching bases. CDR1 SQVTM and CDR2 ANQGSEA come from the germline V gene. This CDR3 is 13 amino acids long. V was cut by 4 bases and J by 5 bases, with 11 bases left in between. In DNA, the CDR3 is TGCAGCGTTGCTCAGGGAAGAACCGGGGAGCTGTTTTTT. Protein product: CSVAQGRTGELFF.

The genes are TRBV30 and TRBJ1-1; 7 positions agree with TRBD1. Germline CDR1 and CDR2: GTSNPN and SVGIG (reference sequence). This CDR3 is built from 15 residues. The V gene end was trimmed by 5 bases and the J gene end by 0 bases; junction bases not matched to a gene: 9. The CDR3 nucleotides read TGTGCCTGGGCGTCGGGACAGCTCATGAACACTGAAGCTTTCTTT. Translating gives CAWASGQLMNTEAFF.

The rearrangement joins TRBV6-6 to TRBJ2-7, with D tentatively TRBD2 (6 bases). Trimming left V 6 bases short and J 0 bases short, with 12 bases between. CDR3 size: 14 residues. Per the germline V gene, CDR1 is MNHNY and CDR2 is SVGAGI (reference sequence). The CDR3 nucleotides read TGTGCCAGCAGCCTAGCGTATTACTCCTACGAGCAGTACTTC. Residues: CASSLAYYSYEQYF.

Worth noting for this clone: The same CDR3 can be traced to other DNA sequences in this sample. J is TRBJ2-7 and V is TRBV5-1, with 7 bases fitting TRBD2. J was trimmed by 7 bases and V by 3 bases; bases with no gene match: 7. The CDR3 sequence is 13 residues long. Germline values: CDR1 SGHRS, CDR2 YFSETQ. The DNA for the CDR3 is TGCGCCAGCAGCTACGGACGGGACTATGAGCAGTACTTC. Protein product: CASSYGRDYEQYF. The whole variable domain, filled in from reference TRBV5-1 and TRBJ2-7, reads KAGVTQTPRYLIKTRGQQVTLSCSPISGHRSVSWYQQTPGQGLQFLFEYFSETQRNKGNFPGRFSGRQFSNSRSEMNVSTLELGDSALYLCASSYGRDYEQYFGPGTRLTVT.

The gene calls are TRBV7-9 and TRBJ2-1, with 12 positions matching TRBD2. V lost 3 bases, J lost 1 base, and 7 bases stayed unmatched. The CDR3 covers 18 residues. From germline, CDR1 is SEHNR and CDR2 FQNEAQ (reference sequence). The chain's CDR3 is CASSLATSGRGSYNEQFF. As DNA, the CDR3 is TGTGCCAGCAGCTTGGCGACTAGCGGGAGAGGTTCCTACAATGAGCAGTTCTTC.

The rearrangement links TRBV9 to TRBJ2-2; TRBD2 might be the D (6 bases). The germline V gene encodes CDR1 SGDLS and CDR2 YYNGEE. Trimming stripped 0 bases from V and 8 bases from J, with 11 bases between. The CDR3 spans 14 residues. Written as DNA, the CDR3 is TGTGCCAGCAGCGTAGCGGGAGTCGGGGGGGAGCTGTTTTTT. Its translation is CASSVAGVGGELFF.

The gene calls are TRBV12-5 and TRBJ1-2; no definite D call. Germline CDR1 and CDR2: LGHNT and FRNRAP. The CDR3 is 13 residues long. Between the trimmed V and J ends, which lost 6 bases and 5 bases, there was a span of 13 bases. The CDR3 nucleotides read TGTGCTAGTGGATATCTTCGGTCTTATGGCTACACCTTC. Translating gives CASGYLRSYGYTF. The full variable domain, with the rest looked up from reference TRBV12-5 and TRBJ1-2, is DARVTQTPRHKVTEMGQEVTMRCQPILGHNTVFWYRQTMMQGLELLAYFRNRAPLDDSGMPKDRFSAEMPDATLATLKIQPSEPRDSAVYFCASGYLRSYGYTFGSGTRLTVV.

This clone was observed a few times. The chain combines TRBV11-2 with TRBJ1-1; D not certain. Germline V lookup: CDR1 SGHAT, CDR2 FQNNGV. V gave up 0 bases and J gave up 4 bases, with 15 bases separating them. The CDR3 is 16 amino acids. DNA of the CDR3: TGTGCCAGCAGCTTAGATCTTGGCTGGAGCCCCACTGAAGCTTTCTTT. Translated: CASSLDLGWSPTEAFF.

The rearrangement uses TRBV30 and TRBJ1-1; 7 bases are shared with TRBD1. Germline loops: CDR1 GTSNPN, CDR2 SVGIG (reference sequence). CDR3 length: 13 residues. The V and J ends lost 2 bases and 1 base, in that order; junction bases with no gene match: 1. The CDR3 nucleotides are TGTGCCTGGAGTCACAGGGGGAACACTGAAGCTTTCTTT. Translated: CAWSHRGNTEAFF. The variable domain in full, completed from reference TRBV30 and TRBJ1-1, reads SQTIHQWPATLVQPVGSPLSLECTVEGTSNPNLYWYRQAAGRGLQLLFYSVGIGQISSEVPQNLSASRPQDRQFILSSKKLLLSDSGFYLCAWSHRGNTEAFFGQGTRLTVV.

Note on this clone: This same CDR3 is encoded by further DNA sequences in the sample. The chain combines TRBV2 with TRBJ2-4, with 12 bases lining up with TRBD2. The junction had 5 bases not matched to a gene; V was cut back by 6 bases and J by 2 bases. Germline assignment: CDR1 SNHLY and CDR2 FYNNEI. The CDR3 has 16 residues. The CDR3 protein is CASSLGLAGPKNIQYF. For the CDR3, the DNA is TGTGCCAGCAGCCTCGGACTAGCGGGACCCAAAAACATTCAGTACTTC.

The gene calls are TRBV2 and TRBJ2-3; 7 nucleotides align to TRBD1. J gave up 0 bases and V 8 bases, and 5 bases lay outside the gene matches. The CDR3 covers 14 residues. In germline, CDR1 is SNHLY, CDR2 FYNNEI. CDR3 nucleotides: TGTGCCAGCCTCCTGACAGGGAGCACAGATACGCAGTATTTT. This gives the protein CASLLTGSTDTQYF.

CDR3 residues: CASNGQVSSYEQYF. In DNA form, the CDR3 reads TGTGCCAGCAACGGACAGGTTAGCTCCTACGAGCAGTACTTC. The chain employs TRBV2 and TRBJ2-7, with 7 bases identical to TRBD1. V shed 7 bases and J 0 bases; nucleotides not matched to a gene: 6. The CDR3 covers 14 residues. Looked up from germline, CDR1 is SNHLY and CDR2 is FYNNEI.

The gene calls are TRBV7-2 and TRBJ2-1; 7 positions match TRBD1. The CDR3 is made up of 15 amino acids. CDR1 is SGHTA and CDR2 is FQGNSA in the germline V gene. Trimming at V came to 1 base and at J to 5 bases, leaving 5 bases not matched to a gene. CDR3 coding DNA: TGTGCCAGCAGCTTAGATGAGGGGGCGAACAATGAGCAGTTCTTC. This gives the protein CASSLDEGANNEQFF.

This chain uses TRBV18 with TRBJ2-1, with 9 bases aligning to TRBD2. The length of the CDR3 is 14 residues. Germline trimming cut 4 bases from V and 6 bases from J; bases unmatched to any gene: 4. Germline CDR1 and CDR2: KGHSH and LQKENI. For the CDR3, the DNA is TGTGCCAGCTCACGCCGCGGGAGGGCCAATGAGCAGTTCTTC. This translates into CASSRRGRANEQFF.

This clone showed up just a few times. V usage is TRBV12-5 and J usage is TRBJ1-2, with D uncertain. The CDR3 is 13 residues long. Trimming cost V 2 bases and J 7 bases, with 11 bases left between them. The V gene's germline CDR1 is LGHNT and CDR2 FRNRAP. The CDR3: CASGLIQASGYTF. Written as DNA, the CDR3 is TGTGCTAGTGGTTTGATTCAGGCAAGTGGCTACACCTTC.

The gene calls are TRBV5-1 and TRBJ2-1, with 7 bases that match TRBD2. Germline loops: CDR1 SGHRS, CDR2 YFSETQ. The V and J ends lost 0 bases and 10 bases, in that order; junction bases with no gene match: 7. The CDR3 spans 14 residues. CDR3 bases: TGCGCCAGCAGCTTGGTTGGCGGGAGTCCGGAGCAGTTCTTC. This codes for CASSLVGGSPEQFF.

The V gene is TRBV5-4, the J gene TRBJ2-2; D is ambiguous. This CDR3 is built from 15 residues. V was shortened by 6 bases and J by 3 bases, with 15 bases between the two germline ends. Germline CDR1 SGHNT, CDR2 YYREEE (reference sequence). The DNA for the CDR3 is TGTGCCAGCACCCGACTCGGTCTTGACACCGGGGAGCTGTTTTTT. Translated, it gives CASTRLGLDTGELFF.

The V and J genes are TRBV29-1 and TRBJ1-4; tentative D call: TRBD1 (5 bases). V gave up 4 bases and J gave up 8 bases, with 14 bases separating them. The CDR3 sequence is 13 residues long. Germline values: CDR1 SQVTM, CDR2 ANQGSEA. In nucleotides, the CDR3 is TGCAGCGTTGTTCCCAGTGGGGGGGAAAAACTGTTTTTT. It translates to CSVVPSGGEKLFF. Full variable domain (missing parts from reference TRBV29-1 and TRBJ1-4): SAVISQKPSRDICQRGTSLTIQCQVDSQVTMMFWYRQQPGQSLTLIATANQGSEATYESGFVIDKFPISRPNLTFSTLTVSNMSPEDSSIYLCSVVPSGGEKLFFGSGTQLSVL.

V and J are TRBV29-1 and TRBJ2-5; tentative D call: TRBD2 (6 bases). The germline CDR1 and CDR2 sequences are SQVTM and ANQGSEA. V shed 3 bases and J shed 2 bases, with 13 bases lying between them. The CDR3 is 14 amino acids. CDR3 bases: TGCAGCGTTGATTTGGGGGACTTTCAAGAGACCCAGTACTTC. Protein: CSVDLGDFQETQYF.

V is TRBV7-9 and J is TRBJ2-2, with 9 bases fitting TRBD2. The germline V gene encodes CDR1 SEHNR and CDR2 FQNEAQ (reference sequence). The CDR3 runs to 17 residues. The trim removed 5 bases at V and 6 bases at J, leaving 13 bases unmatched. This CDR3 reads CASSAFGGTSFAGELFF. In nucleotides, the CDR3 is TGTGCCAGCAGCGCATTCGGCGGGACTAGCTTTGCCGGGGAGCTGTTTTTT. Full variable domain (missing parts from reference TRBV7-9 and TRBJ2-2): DTGVSQNPRHKITKRGQNVTFRCDPISEHNRLYWYRQTLGQGPEFLTYFQNEAQLEKSRLLSDRFSAERPKGSFSTLEIQRTEQGDSAMYLCASSAFGGTSFAGELFFGEGSRLTVL.

CDR3 amino acids: CASSQGGLAEDTQYF. Written as DNA, the CDR3 is TGCGCCAGCAGCCAAGGCGGACTAGCGGAAGATACGCAGTATTTT. The chain joins TRBV4-1 to TRBJ2-3; 10 nucleotides agree with TRBD2. V shed 1 base, J shed 5 bases, and the junction held 3 bases outside the gene matches. CDR1 and CDR2 (germline): MGHRA, YSYEKL. The CDR3 length is 15 residues.